This TCR beta chain was captured in a study of blood T cell repertoires in COVID-19. As for the study in general: Samples of COVID-19 (acute and convalescent) were obtained from the United States, Italy and Spain. From T cells, B-cell-depleted T cells, or PBMCs came the material, which was cDNA or gDNA.

Per the original data handling: Estimation of nucleated cell counts relied on the amplification of reference gene primers. Measured with immunoSEQ multiplex PCR; TCRdb has only the in-frame clones, and not every one. V, J and clone size are taken as reported in that table, and D and trimming were inferred from the DNA itself. The sample carries 350,000 to 450,000 clones, approximately 91% recorded once. CDR3 length: 12 residues. Germline V gene lookup returns CDR1 SEHNR and CDR2 FQNEAQ (reference sequence). V lost 2 bases to trimming and J lost 11 bases, with 12 bases between them. One Seattle source followed patients from active infection through their disease course.

J is TRBJ1-1 and V is TRBV7-9, with D perhaps TRBD1 (5 bases). Sequenced sample: peripheral blood. This TCR derives from a middle-aged woman with COVID-19, enrolled during active disease. For the CDR3, the DNA is TGTGCCAGCAGCTTACTGCAGGGTGGGGCTTTCTTT. Encoded protein: CASSLLQGGAFF.